The following is a T cell receptor beta chain sequence with its context. Its antigen has not been determined. Base quality data are lacking; no much larger clone is found one base away. The sample originates from a study of T cell responses to AZD1222 COVID-19 vaccine (dated by TCRdb to about 2021). In terms of the full investigation: A total of around 240 trial participants underwent TCR sequencing, of whom 207 received two doses of AZD1222 and roughly 25 received two doses of the MenACWY control vaccine. Enrollment into the trials was organized by age into subgroups of 18-55, 56-69 and 70-plus years, and those subgroups contained about 150, 27 and 61 TCR-sequenced participants, respectively.

Read against the paper, the sample's time point label means: about 28 days (+/-7) after the second vaccine dose. Because spike-specific TCR depth and breadth did not differ between the two schedules, AZD1222 recipients who got a second dose at roughly 4 weeks were pooled with those who got a second dose at roughly 12 weeks. The vaccinee samples were drawn from two UK trials, COV001 and COV002, one of which was a single-blind randomized controlled phase 2/3 trial testing AZD1222 (ChAdOx1 nCoV-19) in healthy adults. For TCRbeta chain sequencing, PBMC samples from trial participants were taken at day 0 and at day 28 after the second dose. From its cysteine to its phenylalanine, the CDR3 spans 13 amino acids. Only CDR3 DNA remains: 39 bases, in frame from the first base. After removal of 5 bases from V and 6 bases from J, the junction retains 5 bases not matched to a gene. The CDR3 regions of human TCRbeta chains were analyzed by immunosequencing. Regarding the original processing steps: Repertoire TCRs were matched against a reference library of SARS-CoV-2-specific TCRs generated with the MIRA antigen-specificity platform. Breadth was defined as the fraction of unique TCRs that were SARS-CoV-2-associated, and depth was defined as the fraction of total T cells that were SARS-CoV-2-associated. Using the MIRA data, each spike-specific TCR was mapped to the spike region that the TCR reacts to and placed in a CD4 or CD8 class. Log10-transformed breadth and depth values were compared by one-way ANOVA with Sidak's multiple comparisons tests. The source is immuneACCESS, and TCRdb retained only in-frame sequences with V and J called. Part of the clones is not carried over; for the studies checked, unresolved V genes explain less than half of this, and the remainder is unexplained. That table supplies the V and J calls and clone size; D and trimming were determined from the DNA. Recorded for this sample are over 75,000 clones; 80% to 90% of them occurred a single time. The top ten hold around 3.6% of the sample.

Study-wide conclusions, independent of this receptor: Conclusions about previously exposed vaccinees were limited because only a handful of AZD1222 recipients were SARS-CoV-2 seropositive at baseline. The 56-69-year group was small, and its depth increase did not reach significance, likely because of low power. Participants were mostly white British and included more females than males, and it was suggested by the authors that clonal diversity may have been underestimated. No day 14 peak-response samples were available, so repertoires were characterized only after the peak T cell response. The whole spike protein was spanned by vaccine-associated CD4 TCRs, and dominant responses were seen in regions 160-218 and 743-854. Epitopes outside the regions mutated in the B.1.351 and B.1.1.7 variants were reportedly recognized by nearly half of the unique spike-specific TCRs. After two AZD1222 doses, both the breadth and the depth of spike-specific TCRs were significantly higher than at day 0 and than in MenACWY recipients.

The input for sequencing was peripheral blood, taken 28 days after the second AZD1222 dose. The V gene is TRBV12-3 or TRBV12-4 and the J gene is TRBJ1-2, with 8 bases aligning to TRBD1. The source of this sequence is an adult who received the AZD1222 COVID-19 vaccine. The DNA reads as follows: TGTGCCAGCAGTCCCGGGACAGGCGATGGCTACACCTTC. Translation gives CASSPGTGDGYTF.